The rows below give T cell receptor beta chains drawn from one sample of a study of T cells after yellow fever vaccination. MiXCR was run by TCRdb on the 5' RACE reads, yielding one entry per CDR3 protein. This sample has under 150,000 distinct CDR3 sequences, with 7.7% found just once. This sample comprised CD4+ T cells sorted from PBMCs, obtained 5 days after the yellow fever booster vaccination. The receptors derive from a man in his thirties or forties who received the YFV17D yellow fever vaccine. Each CDR3 is given with its conserved first and last residue. A D gene is named only where the DNA matches it firmly. A clone size is listed for some rows: how often the clone was seen (once, few, many), or a class if it is expanded.

D gene	clone size	J gene	V gene	CDR3 protein	CDR3 DNA
TRBD2	many	TRBJ2-1	TRBV11-1	CASSSVVASGRWPSSYNEQFF	TGTGCCAGCAGCTCAGTCGTGGCTAGCGGGAGGTGGCCCAGCTCCTACAATGAGCAGTTCTTC
-	many	TRBJ2-7	TRBV20-1	CSATTALSYEQYF	TGCAGTGCTACTACAGCGCTCTCCTACGAGCAGTACTTC
-	many	TRBJ2-5	TRBV5-1	CASSSSRDVSQYF	TGCGCCAGCAGCTCGTCCCGGGACGTGTCCCAGTACTTC
-	many	TRBJ2-2	TRBV21-1	CASSKESRTAGTGELFF	TGTGCCAGCAGCAAAGAGAGCAGGACCGCGGGCACCGGGGAGCTGTTTTTT
TRBD1	many	TRBJ2-7	TRBV9	CASSGDPGTGSYEQYF	TGTGCCAGCAGCGGAGACCCCGGGACAGGCAGCTACGAGCAGTACTTC
-	many	TRBJ2-4	TRBV21-1	CASRWDRAAKNIQYF	TGTGCCAGCAGATGGGACAGGGCGGCCAAAAACATTCAGTACTTC
TRBD1	many	TRBJ2-3	TRBV11-1	CASSLGKTGRPGTDTQYF	TGTGCCAGCAGCTTGGGGAAGACAGGGCGCCCTGGCACAGATACGCAGTATTTT
-	many	TRBJ1-5	TRBV20-1	CSAAGGSYSNQPQHF	TGCAGTGCGGCGGGGGGCTCCTATAGCAATCAGCCCCAGCATTTT
-	many	TRBJ2-3	TRBV12-3/TRBV12-4	CASSKDVSTDTQYF	TGTGCCAGCAGTAAAGACGTTAGCACAGATACGCAGTATTTT
TRBD2	many	TRBJ2-1	TRBV20-1	CSIRGVSGSWEQFF	TGCAGTATCAGGGGGGTTAGCGGGAGCTGGGAGCAGTTCTTC
-	-	TRBJ2-7	TRBV11-2	CASSLAPGLVHEQYF	TGTGCCAGCAGCTTAGCCCCGGGTTTAGTCCACGAGCAGTACTTC
-	many	TRBJ2-3	TRBV29-1	CSVGSGDPDTQYF	TGCAGCGTTGGATCGGGGGATCCAGATACGCAGTATTTT
TRBD2	many	TRBJ2-3	TRBV20-1	CSAGTSGKSDTQYF	TGCAGTGCTGGGACTAGCGGGAAGTCAGATACGCAGTATTTT
-	many	TRBJ1-5	TRBV10-3	CAISESNDNQPQHF	TGTGCCATCAGTGAGTCGAACGACAATCAGCCCCAGCATTTT
-	few	TRBJ2-1	TRBV7-2	CASTLVSGDNEQFF	TGTGCCAGCACCCTAGTTTCCGGGGACAATGAGCAGTTCTTC
-	many	TRBJ1-1	TRBV25-1	CASLHRNTEAFF	TGTGCCAGCCTCCACCGGAACACTGAAGCTTTCTTT
TRBD2	many	TRBJ2-1	TRBV12-3/TRBV12-4	CASSLGLAGENEQFF	TGTGCCAGCAGTTTAGGACTAGCGGGAGAGAATGAGCAGTTCTTC
-	few	TRBJ2-7	TRBV7-2	CASSPTPKGNYEQYF	TGTGCCAGCAGCCCAACCCCCAAGGGTAACTACGAGCAGTACTTC
-	-	TRBJ2-1	TRBV7-9	CASSLSQHNEQFF	TGTGCCAGCAGCTTAAGTCAACACAATGAGCAGTTCTTC
TRBD2	many	TRBJ2-7	TRBV20-1	CSARDRGLAGTEQYF	TGCAGTGCTAGAGATAGGGGACTAGCGGGAACCGAGCAGTACTTC
TRBD2	many	TRBJ2-5	TRBV20-1	CSAPGTSGSLETQYF	TGCAGTGCCCCAGGGACTAGCGGGAGTTTGGAGACCCAGTACTTC
TRBD1	few	TRBJ2-7	TRBV5-6	CASNWDRGRREQYF	TGTGCCAGCAACTGGGACAGGGGGCGACGGGAGCAGTACTTC
-	many	TRBJ1-6	TRBV6-5	CASSYSEGHSPLHF	TGTGCCAGCAGTTACTCTGAAGGACATTCACCCCTCCACTTT